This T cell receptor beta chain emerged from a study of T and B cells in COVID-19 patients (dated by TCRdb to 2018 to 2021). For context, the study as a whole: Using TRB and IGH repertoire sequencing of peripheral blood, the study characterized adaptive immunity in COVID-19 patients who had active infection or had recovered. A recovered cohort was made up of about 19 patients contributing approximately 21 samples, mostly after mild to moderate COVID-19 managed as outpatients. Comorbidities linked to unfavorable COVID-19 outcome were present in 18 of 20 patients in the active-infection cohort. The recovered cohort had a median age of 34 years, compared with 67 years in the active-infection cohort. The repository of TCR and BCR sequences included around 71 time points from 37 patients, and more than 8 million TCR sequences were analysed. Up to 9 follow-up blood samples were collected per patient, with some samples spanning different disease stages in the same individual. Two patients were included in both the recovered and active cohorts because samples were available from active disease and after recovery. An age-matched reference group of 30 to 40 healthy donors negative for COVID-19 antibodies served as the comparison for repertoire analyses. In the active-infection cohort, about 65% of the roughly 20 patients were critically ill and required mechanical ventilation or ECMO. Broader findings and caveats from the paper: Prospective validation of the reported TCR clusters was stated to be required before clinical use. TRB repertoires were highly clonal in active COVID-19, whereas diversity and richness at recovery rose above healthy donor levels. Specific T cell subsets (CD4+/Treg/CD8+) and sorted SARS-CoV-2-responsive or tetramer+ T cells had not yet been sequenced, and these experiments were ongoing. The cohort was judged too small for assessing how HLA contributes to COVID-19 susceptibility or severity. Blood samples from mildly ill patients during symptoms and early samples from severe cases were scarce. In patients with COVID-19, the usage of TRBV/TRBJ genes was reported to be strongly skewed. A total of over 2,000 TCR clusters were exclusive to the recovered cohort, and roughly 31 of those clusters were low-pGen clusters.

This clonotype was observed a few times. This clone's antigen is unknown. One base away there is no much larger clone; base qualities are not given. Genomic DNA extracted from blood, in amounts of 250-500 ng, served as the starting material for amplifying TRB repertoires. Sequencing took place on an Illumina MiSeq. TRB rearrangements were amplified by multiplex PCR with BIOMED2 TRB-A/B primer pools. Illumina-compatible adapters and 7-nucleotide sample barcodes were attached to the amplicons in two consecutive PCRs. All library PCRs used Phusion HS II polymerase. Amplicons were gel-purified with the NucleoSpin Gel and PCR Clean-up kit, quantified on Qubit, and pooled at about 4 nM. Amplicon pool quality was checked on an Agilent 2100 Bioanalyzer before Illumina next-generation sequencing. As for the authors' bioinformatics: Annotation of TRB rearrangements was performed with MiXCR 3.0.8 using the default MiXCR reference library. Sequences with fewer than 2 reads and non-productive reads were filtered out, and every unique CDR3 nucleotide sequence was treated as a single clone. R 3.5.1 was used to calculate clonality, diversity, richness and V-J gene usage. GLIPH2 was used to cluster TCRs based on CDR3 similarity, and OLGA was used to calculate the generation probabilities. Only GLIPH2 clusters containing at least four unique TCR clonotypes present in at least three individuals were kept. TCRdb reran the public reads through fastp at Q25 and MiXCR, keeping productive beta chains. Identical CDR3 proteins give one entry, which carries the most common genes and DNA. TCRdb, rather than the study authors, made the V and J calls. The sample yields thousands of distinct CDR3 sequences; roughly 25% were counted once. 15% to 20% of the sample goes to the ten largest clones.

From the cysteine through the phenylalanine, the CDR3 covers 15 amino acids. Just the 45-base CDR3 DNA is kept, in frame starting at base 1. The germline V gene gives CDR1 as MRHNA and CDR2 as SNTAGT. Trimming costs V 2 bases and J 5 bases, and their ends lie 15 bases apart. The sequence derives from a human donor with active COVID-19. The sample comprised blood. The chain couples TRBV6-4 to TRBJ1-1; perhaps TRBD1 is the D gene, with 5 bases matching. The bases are TGTGCCAGCAGTGACCAACCCGGGGGTCAGACTGAAGCTTTCTTT. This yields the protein CASSDQPGGQTEAFF.